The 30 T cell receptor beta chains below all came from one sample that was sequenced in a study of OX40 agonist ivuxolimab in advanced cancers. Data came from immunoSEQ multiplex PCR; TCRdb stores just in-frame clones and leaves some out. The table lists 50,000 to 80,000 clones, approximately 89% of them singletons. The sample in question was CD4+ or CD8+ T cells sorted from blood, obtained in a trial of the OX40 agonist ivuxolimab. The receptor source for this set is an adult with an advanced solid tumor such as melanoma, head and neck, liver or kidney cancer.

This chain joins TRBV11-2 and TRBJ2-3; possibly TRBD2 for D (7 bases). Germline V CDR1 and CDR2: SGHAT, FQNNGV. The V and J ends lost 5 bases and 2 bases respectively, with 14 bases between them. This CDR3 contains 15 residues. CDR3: CASSTPGGLTDTQYF. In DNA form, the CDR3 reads TGTGCCAGCAGCACCCCGGGGGGCCTCACAGATACGCAGTATTTT.

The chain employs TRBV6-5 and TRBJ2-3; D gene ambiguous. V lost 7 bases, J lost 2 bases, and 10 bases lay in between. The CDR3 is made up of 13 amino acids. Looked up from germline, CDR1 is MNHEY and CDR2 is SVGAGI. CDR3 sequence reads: CASKNEATDTQYF. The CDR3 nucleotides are TGTGCCAGCAAAAATGAGGCCACAGATACGCAGTATTTT.

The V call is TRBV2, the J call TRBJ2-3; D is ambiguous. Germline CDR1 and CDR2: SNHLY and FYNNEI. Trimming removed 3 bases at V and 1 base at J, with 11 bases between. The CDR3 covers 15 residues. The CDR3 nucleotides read TGTGCCAGCAGTGACGAAGGAGCAGGCACAGATACGCAGTATTTT. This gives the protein CASSDEGAGTDTQYF.

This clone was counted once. The CDR3 sequence is CASSEAHGQWGSGANVLTF. Written as DNA, the CDR3 is TGTGCCAGCAGTGAAGCGCACGGCCAGTGGGGTTCTGGGGCCAACGTCCTGACTTTC. The chain combines TRBV2 with TRBJ2-6, with D hard to call. Between the trimmed V and J ends, which lost 0 bases and 1 base, there was a span of 16 bases. The CDR3 is made up of 19 amino acids. Germline V gives CDR1 SNHLY, CDR2 FYNNEI.

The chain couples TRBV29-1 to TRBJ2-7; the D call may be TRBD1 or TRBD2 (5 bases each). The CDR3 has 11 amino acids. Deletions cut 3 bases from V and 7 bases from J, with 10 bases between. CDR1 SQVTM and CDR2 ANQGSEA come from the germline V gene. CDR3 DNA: TGCAGCGTTGATGGGGGAAGGGAGCAGTACTTC. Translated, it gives CSVDGGREQYF.

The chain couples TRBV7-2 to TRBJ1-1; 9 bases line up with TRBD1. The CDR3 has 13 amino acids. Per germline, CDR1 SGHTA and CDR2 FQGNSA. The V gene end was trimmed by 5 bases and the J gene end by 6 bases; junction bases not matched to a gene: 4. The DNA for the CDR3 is TGTGCCAGCAGCCGGGACAGGGTTGCTGAAGCTTTCTTT. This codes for CASSRDRVAEAFF.

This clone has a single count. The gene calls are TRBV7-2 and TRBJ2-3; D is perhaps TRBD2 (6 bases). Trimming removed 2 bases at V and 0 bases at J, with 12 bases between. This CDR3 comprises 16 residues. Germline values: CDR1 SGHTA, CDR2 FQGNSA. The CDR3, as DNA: TGTGCCAGCAGCTTACGTCCCGGGACTAGCACAGATACGCAGTATTTT. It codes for CASSLRPGTSTDTQYF.

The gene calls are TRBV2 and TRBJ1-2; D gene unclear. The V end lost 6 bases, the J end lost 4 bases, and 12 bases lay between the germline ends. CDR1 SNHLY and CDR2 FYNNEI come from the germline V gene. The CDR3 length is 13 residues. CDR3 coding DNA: TGTGCCAGCAGGGAGGCCCAGTTCTATGGCTACACCTTC. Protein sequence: CASREAQFYGYTF.

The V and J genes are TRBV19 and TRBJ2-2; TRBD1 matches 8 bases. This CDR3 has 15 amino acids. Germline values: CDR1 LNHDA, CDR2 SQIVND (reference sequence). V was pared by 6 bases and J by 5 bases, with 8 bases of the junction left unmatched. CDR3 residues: CASSTTGELTGELFF. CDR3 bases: TGTGCCAGTAGCACGACAGGGGAGCTAACCGGGGAGCTGTTTTTT.

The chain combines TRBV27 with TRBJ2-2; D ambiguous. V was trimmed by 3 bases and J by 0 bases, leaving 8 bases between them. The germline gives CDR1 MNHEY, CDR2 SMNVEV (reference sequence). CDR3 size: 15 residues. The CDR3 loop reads CASSFWQTNTGELFF. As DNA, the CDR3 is TGTGCCAGCAGTTTCTGGCAGACGAACACCGGGGAGCTGTTTTTT.

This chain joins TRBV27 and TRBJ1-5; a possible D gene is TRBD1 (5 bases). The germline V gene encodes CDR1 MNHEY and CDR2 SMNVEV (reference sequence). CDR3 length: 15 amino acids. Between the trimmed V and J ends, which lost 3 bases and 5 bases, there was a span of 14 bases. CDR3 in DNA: TGTGCCAGCAGTTTTTATGGGGCAGGCGATCAGCCCCAGCATTTT. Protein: CASSFYGAGDQPQHF.

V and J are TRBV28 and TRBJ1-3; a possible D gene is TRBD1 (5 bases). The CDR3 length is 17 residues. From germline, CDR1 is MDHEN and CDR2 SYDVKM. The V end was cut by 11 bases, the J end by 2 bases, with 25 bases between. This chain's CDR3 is CAAGLTRMTEPGNTIYF. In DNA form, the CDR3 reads TGTGCCGCGGGACTCACCCGAATGACAGAGCCTGGAAACACCATATATTTT.

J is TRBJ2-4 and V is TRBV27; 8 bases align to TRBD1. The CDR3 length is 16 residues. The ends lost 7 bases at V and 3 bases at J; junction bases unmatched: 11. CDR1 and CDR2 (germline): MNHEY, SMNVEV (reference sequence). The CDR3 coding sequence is TGTGCCAGCAAGCAACTCAGGGGGCTGGGCAAAAACATTCAGTACTTC. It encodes CASKQLRGLGKNIQYF.

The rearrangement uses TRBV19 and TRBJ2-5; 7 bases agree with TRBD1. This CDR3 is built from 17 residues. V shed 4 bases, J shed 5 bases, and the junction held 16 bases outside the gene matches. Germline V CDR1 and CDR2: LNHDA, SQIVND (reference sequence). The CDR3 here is CASSTIHTTGDAETQYF. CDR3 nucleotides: TGTGCCAGTAGTACTATACATACCACAGGGGATGCCGAGACCCAGTACTTC. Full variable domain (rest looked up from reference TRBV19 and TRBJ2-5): DGGITQSPKYLFRKEGQNVTLSCEQNLNHDAMYWYRQDPGQGLRLIYYSQIVNDFQKGDIAEGYSVSREKKESFPLTVTSAQKNPTAFYLCASSTIHTTGDAETQYFGPGTRLLVL.

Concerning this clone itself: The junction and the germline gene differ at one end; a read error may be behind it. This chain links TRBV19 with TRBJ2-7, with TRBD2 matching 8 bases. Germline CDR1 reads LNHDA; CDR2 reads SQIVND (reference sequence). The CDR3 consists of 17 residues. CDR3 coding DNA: TGTGCCAGTGGTATAGTGCACGGGCTAGCGGGCCTCTACGAGCAGTACTTC. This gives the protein CASGIVHGLAGLYEQYF.

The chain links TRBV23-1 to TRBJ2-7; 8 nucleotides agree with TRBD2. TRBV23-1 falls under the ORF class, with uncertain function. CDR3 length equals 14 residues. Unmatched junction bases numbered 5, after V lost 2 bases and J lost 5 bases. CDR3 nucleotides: TGCGCCAGCAGTCAACCGGGAGGGCTAAACGAGCAGTACTTC. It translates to CASSQPGGLNEQYF.

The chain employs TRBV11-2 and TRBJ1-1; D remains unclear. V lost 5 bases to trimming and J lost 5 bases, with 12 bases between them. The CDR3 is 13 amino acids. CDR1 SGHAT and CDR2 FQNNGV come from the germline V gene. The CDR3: CASSRNSATEAFF. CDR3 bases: TGTGCCAGCAGCCGGAATAGCGCAACTGAAGCTTTCTTT.

CDR3 loop: CASSSLTGALNEQFF. The CDR3 DNA reads as TGTGCCAGTAGTTCCCTTACCGGAGCATTAAATGAGCAGTTCTTC. This chain joins TRBV19 and TRBJ2-1; no clear D. The germline V gene has CDR1 LNHDA and CDR2 SQIVND (reference sequence). V lost 5 bases, J lost 7 bases, and 18 bases lay in between. The CDR3 is made up of 15 amino acids.

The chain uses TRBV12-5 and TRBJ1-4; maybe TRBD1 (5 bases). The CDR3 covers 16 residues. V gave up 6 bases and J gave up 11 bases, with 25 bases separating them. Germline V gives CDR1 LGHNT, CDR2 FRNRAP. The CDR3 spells CASGSQRDEGTEKLFF. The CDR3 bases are TGTGCTAGTGGATCACAACGGGACGAAGGAACGGAGAAACTGTTTTTT.

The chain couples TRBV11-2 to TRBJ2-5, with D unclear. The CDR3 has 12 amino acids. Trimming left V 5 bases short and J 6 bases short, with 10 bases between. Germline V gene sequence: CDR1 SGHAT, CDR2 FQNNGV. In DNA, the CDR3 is TGTGCCAGCAGCCTAGGAGTGCAGACCCAGTACTTC. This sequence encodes CASSLGVQTQYF.

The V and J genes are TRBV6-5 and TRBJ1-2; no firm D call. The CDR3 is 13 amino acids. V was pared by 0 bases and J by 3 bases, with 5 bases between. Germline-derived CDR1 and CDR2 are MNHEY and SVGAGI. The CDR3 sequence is CASSYSSDYGYTF. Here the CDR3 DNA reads TGTGCCAGCAGTTACTCGAGCGACTATGGCTACACCTTC.

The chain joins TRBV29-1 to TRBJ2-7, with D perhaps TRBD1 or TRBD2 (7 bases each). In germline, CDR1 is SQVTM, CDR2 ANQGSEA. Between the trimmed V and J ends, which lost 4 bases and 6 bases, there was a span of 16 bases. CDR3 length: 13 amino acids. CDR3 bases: TGCAGCGTTGGGGAGGGGGCGGACTCCGAGCAGTACTTC. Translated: CSVGEGADSEQYF.

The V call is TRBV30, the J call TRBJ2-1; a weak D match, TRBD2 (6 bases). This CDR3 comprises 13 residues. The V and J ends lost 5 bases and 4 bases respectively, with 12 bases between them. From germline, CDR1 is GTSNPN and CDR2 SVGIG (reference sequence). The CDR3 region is CAWGRLAYNEQFF. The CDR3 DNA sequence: TGTGCCTGGGGGAGGCTAGCTTACAATGAGCAGTTCTTC.

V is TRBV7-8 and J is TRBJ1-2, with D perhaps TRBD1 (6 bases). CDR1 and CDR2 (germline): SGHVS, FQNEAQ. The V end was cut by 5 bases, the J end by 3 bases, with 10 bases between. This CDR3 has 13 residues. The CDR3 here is CASSPSGDYGYTF. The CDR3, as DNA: TGTGCCAGCAGCCCCTCAGGGGACTATGGCTACACCTTC.

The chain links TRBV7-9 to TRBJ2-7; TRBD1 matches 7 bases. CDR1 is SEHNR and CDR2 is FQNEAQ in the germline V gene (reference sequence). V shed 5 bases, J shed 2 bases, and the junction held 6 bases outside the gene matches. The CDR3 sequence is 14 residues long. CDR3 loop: CASSPGTVPYEQYF. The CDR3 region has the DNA TGTGCCAGCAGCCCCGGGACAGTCCCCTACGAGCAGTACTTC.

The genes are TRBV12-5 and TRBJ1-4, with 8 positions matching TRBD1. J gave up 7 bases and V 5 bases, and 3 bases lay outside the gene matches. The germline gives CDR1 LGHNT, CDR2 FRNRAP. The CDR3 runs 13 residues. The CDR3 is CASGGQGSEKLFF. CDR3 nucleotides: TGTGCTAGTGGTGGACAGGGAAGTGAAAAACTGTTTTTT.

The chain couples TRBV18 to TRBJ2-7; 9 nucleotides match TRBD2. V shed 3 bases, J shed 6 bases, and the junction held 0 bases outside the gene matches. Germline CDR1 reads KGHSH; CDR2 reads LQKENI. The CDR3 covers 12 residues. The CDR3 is CASSPSGSEQYF. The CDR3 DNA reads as TGTGCCAGCTCACCTAGCGGGAGCGAGCAGTACTTC.

The CDR3 reads CASSLRDTEAFF. CDR3 in DNA: TGTGCCAGCAGCTTAAGGGACACTGAAGCTTTCTTT. This chain uses TRBV5-4 with TRBJ1-1; no clear D gene. This CDR3 has 12 residues. From germline, CDR1 is SGHNT and CDR2 YYREEE (reference sequence). V was clipped by 2 bases and J by 3 bases, with 5 bases between them.

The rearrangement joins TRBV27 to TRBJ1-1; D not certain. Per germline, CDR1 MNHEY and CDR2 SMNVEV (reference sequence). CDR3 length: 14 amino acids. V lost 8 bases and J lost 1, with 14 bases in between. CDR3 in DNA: TGTGCCAGCTGCCCTGAGGGCCCGAACACTGAAGCTTTCTTT. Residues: CASCPEGPNTEAFF.

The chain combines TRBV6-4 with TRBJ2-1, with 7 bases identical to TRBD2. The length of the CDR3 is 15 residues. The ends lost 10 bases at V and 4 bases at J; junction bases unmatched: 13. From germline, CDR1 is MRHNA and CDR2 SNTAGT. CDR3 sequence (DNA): TGTGCCACCAGCCGTGAACTAGCGCCTTACAATGAGCAGTTCTTC. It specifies CATSRELAPYNEQFF.